Here is one T cell receptor (beta chain) with its context. The data belong to a study of blood T cell repertoires in COVID-19. Germline CDR1 MDHEN, CDR2 SYDVKM. Between the trimmed V and J ends, which lost 7 bases and 5 bases, there was a span of 26 bases. This CDR3 region has 17 residues. Profiling relied on immunoSEQ multiplex PCR, and the TCRdb table lists in-frame clones only, not all of them. The sample shows 250,000 to 300,000 clones, roughly 89% of them seen only once. The source of this sequence is a man in his forties who had recovered from COVID-19. Sequencing used PBMCs or T cells enriched from blood (not recorded which). The chain combines TRBV28 with TRBJ1-1; maybe TRBD1 (6 bases). CDR3 DNA sequence: TGTGCCAGCACCGCCGGGGGGTGGGGGCAGGGGAGGACTGAAGCTTTCTTT. Amino acid sequence: CASTAGGWGQGRTEAFF.